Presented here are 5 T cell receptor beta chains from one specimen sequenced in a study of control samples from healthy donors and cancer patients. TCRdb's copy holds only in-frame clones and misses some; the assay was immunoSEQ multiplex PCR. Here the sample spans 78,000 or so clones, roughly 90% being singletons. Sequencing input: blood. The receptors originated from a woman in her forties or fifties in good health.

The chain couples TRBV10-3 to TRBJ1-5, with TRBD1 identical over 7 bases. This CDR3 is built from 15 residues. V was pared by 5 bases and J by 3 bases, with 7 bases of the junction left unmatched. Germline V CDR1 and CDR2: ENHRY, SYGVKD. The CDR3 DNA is TGTGCCATCAGTATGGGACAGACTTTCAATCAGCCCCAGCATTTT. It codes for CAISMGQTFNQPQHF.

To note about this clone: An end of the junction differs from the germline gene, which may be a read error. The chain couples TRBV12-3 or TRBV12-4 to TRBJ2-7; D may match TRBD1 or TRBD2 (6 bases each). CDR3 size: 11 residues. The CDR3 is CASSFGGQLLF. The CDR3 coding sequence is TGTGCCAGCAGTTTTGGGGGGCAGCTCCTCTTC.

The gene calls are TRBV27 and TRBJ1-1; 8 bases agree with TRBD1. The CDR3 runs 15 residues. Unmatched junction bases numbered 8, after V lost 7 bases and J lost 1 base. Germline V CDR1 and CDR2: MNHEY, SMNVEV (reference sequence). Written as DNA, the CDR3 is TGTGCCAGCAAAACCCAGGGGGCAGAGAACACTGAAGCTTTCTTT. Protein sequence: CASKTQGAENTEAFF.

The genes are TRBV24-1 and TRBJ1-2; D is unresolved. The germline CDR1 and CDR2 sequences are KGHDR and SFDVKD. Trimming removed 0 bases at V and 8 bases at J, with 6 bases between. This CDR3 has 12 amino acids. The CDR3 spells CATSDLQQGYTF. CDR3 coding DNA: TGTGCCACCAGTGATTTGCAACAGGGCTACACCTTC.

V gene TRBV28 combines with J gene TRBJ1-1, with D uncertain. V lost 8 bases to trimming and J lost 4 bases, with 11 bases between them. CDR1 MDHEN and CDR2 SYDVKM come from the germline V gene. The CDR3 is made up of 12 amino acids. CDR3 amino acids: CASRVYGTEAFF. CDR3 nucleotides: TGTGCCAGCCGGGTTTACGGCACTGAAGCTTTCTTT.